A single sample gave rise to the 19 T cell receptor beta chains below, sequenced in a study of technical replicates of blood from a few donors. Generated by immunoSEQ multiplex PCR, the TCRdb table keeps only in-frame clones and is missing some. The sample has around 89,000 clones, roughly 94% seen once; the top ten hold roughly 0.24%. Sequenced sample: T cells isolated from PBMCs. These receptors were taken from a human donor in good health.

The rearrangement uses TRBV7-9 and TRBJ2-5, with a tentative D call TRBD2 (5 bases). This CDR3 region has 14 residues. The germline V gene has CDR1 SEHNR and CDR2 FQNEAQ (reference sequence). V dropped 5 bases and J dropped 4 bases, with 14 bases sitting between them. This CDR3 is CASSQAVVGETQYF. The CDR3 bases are TGTGCCAGCAGCCAAGCGGTTGTAGGAGAGACCCAGTACTTC.

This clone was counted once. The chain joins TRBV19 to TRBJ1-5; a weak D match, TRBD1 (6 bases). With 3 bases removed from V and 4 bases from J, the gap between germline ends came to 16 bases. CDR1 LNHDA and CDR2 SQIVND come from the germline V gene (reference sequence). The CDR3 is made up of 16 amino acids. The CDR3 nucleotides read TGTGCCAGTAGTATTGGGCGACAGGTCTTAAATCAGCCCCAGCATTTT. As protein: CASSIGRQVLNQPQHF.

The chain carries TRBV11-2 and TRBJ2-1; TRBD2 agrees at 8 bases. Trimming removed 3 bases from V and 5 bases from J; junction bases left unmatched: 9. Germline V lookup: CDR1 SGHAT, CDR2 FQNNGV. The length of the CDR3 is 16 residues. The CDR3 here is CASSFLLAALNNEQFF. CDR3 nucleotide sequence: TGTGCCAGCAGCTTCCTACTAGCGGCTCTGAACAATGAGCAGTTCTTC.

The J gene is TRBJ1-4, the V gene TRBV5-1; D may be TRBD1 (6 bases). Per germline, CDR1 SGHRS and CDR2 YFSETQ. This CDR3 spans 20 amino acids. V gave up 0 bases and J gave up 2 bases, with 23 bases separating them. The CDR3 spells CASSLVGSGDLLWTNEKLFF. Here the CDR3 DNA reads TGCGCCAGCAGCTTGGTAGGGTCAGGGGATCTCCTGTGGACTAATGAAAAACTGTTTTTT.

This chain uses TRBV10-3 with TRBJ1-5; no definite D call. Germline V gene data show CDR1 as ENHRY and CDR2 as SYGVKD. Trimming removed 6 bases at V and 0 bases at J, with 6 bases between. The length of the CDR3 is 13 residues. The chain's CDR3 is CAIRRDSNQPQHF. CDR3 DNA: TGTGCCATCAGAAGAGATAGCAATCAGCCCCAGCATTTT.

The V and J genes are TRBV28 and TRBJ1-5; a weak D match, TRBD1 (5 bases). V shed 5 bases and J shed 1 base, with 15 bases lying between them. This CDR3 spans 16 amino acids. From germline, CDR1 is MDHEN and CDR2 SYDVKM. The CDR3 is CASSPQTVTSNQPQHF. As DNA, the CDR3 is TGTGCCAGCAGTCCCCAGACAGTTACCAGCAATCAGCCCCAGCATTTT.

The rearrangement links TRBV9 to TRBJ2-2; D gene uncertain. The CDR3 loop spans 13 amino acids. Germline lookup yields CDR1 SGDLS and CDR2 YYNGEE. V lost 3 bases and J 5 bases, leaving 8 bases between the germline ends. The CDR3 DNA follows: TGTGCCAGCAGCGGAGTTTATACCGGGGAGCTGTTTTTT. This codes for CASSGVYTGELFF.

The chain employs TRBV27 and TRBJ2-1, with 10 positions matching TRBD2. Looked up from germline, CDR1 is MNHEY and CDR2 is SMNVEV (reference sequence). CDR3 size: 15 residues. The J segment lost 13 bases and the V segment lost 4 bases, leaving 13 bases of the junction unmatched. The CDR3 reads CASSSVTFGLAAQFF. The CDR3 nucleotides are TGTGCCAGCAGTTCGGTGACGTTCGGACTAGCGGCTCAGTTCTTC.

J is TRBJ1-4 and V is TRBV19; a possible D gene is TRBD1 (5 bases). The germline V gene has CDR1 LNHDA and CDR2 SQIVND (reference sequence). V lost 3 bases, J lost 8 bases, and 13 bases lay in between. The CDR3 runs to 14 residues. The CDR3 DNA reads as TGTGCCAGTAGTATGAACGGGGGAGGCGAAAAACTGTTTTTT. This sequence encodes CASSMNGGGEKLFF.

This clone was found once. The CDR3 sequence: CAWSVSDRETHNEQFF. DNA of the CDR3: TGTGCCTGGAGTGTTTCGGACAGGGAAACCCACAATGAGCAGTTCTTC. The rearrangement links TRBV30 to TRBJ2-1; TRBD1 aligns across 8 bases. There are 16 residues in the CDR3. CDR1 and CDR2 from the germline V gene are GTSNPN and SVGIG (reference sequence). Unmatched junction bases numbered 9, after V lost 0 bases and J lost 5 bases.

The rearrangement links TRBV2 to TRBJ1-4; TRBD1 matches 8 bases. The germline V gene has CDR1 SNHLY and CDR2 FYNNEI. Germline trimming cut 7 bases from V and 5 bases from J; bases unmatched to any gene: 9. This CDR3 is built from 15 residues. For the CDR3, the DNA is TGTGCCAGCACCTCTGAGCGACAGGGGAATGAAAAACTGTTTTTT. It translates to CASTSERQGNEKLFF.

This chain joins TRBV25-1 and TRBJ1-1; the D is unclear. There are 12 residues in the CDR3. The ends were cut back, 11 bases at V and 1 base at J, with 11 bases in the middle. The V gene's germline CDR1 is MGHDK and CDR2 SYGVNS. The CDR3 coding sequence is TGTGCCCTTGTCCACAAGAACACTGAAGCTTTCTTT. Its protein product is CALVHKNTEAFF.

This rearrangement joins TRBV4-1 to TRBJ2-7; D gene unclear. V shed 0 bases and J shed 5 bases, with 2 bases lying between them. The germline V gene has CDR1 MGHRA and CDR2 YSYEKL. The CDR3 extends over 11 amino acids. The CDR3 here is CASSQDDEQYF. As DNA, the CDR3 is TGCGCCAGCAGCCAAGACGACGAGCAGTACTTC.

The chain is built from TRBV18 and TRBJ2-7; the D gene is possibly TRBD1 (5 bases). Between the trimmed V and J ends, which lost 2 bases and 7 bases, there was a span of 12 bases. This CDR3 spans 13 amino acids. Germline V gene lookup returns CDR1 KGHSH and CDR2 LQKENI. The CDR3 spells CASSPIGVREQYF. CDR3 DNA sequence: TGTGCCAGCTCACCAATAGGGGTGCGGGAGCAGTACTTC.

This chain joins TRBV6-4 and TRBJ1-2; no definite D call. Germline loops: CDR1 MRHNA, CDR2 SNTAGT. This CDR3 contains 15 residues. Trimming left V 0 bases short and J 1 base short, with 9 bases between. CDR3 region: CASSDSGSRNYGYTF. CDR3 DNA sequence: TGTGCCAGCAGTGACTCGGGCAGCCGTAACTATGGCTACACCTTC.

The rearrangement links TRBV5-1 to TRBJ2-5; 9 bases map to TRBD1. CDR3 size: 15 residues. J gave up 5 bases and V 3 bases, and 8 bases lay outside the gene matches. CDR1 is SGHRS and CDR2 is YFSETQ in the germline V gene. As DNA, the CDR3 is TGCGCCAGCAGCTCCCCACAGGGGGCAGGTGAGACCCAGTACTTC. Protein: CASSSPQGAGETQYF.

CDR3 coding DNA: TGTGCCAGCAGCGTAGCCCCGGGACTAGCGCACACCGGGGAGCTGTTTTTT. Translating gives CASSVAPGLAHTGELFF. The V call is TRBV9, the J call TRBJ2-2, with 10 bases fitting TRBD2. J lost 3 bases, V lost 0 bases, and 5 bases had no gene match. The CDR3 consists of 17 residues. Germline values: CDR1 SGDLS, CDR2 YYNGEE.

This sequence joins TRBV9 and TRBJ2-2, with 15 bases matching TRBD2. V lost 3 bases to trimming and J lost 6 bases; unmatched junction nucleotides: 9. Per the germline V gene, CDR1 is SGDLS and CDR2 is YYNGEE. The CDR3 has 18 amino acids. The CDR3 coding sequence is TGTGCCAGCAGCGCAGGGACTAGCGGGGGGAGGATGGCCGGGGAGCTGTTTTTT. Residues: CASSAGTSGGRMAGELFF. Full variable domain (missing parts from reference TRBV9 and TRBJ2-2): DSGVTQTPKHLITATGQRVTLRCSPRSGDLSVYWYQQSLDQGLQFLIQYYNGEERAKGNILERFSAQQFPDLHSELNLSSLELGDSALYFCASSAGTSGGRMAGELFFGEGSRLTVL.

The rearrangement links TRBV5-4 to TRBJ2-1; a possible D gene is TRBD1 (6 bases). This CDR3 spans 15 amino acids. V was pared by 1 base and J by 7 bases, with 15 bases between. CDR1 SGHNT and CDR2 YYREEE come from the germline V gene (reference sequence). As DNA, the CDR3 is TGTGCCAGCAGCTTGAAGGGGGTAGCAGTAAATGAGCAGTTCTTC. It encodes CASSLKGVAVNEQFF.